A selection of T cell receptor beta chains follows, all from one sample in a study of blood T cell repertoires in COVID-19. Generated by immunoSEQ multiplex PCR, the TCRdb table keeps only in-frame clones and is missing some. This sample yields 150,000 or so clones, of which about four fifths are seen a single time; 25% to 30% belongs to the top ten. Sequences were obtained from peripheral blood. Every receptor here comes from a woman aged 60-75 years with acute or convalescent COVID-19. Both conserved end residues are part of each CDR3. The D gene is left open where the match is weak. For some rows the clone size is stated as once, few or many, or as a class when expanded; others skip it.

NA	NA	TRBV5-4	TRBJ1-2	15	TGTGCCAGCAGCCTAGGACATCGTGGGGCCTATGGCTACACCTTC	CASSLGHRGAYGYTF
NA	once	TRBV7-2	TRBJ2-1	15	TGTGCCAGCAGCCCGCAGTCCTTCTCCTACAATGAGCAGTTCTTC	CASSPQSFSYNEQFF
TRBD1	few	TRBV6-2/TRBV6-3	TRBJ2-7	13	TGTGCCAGCAGTTATCGGGACAGGTACGAGCAGTACTTC	CASSYRDRYEQYF
TRBD1	few	TRBV6-2/TRBV6-3	TRBJ1-1	13	TGTGCCAGCAGTCGACAGGGTTTCGCTGAAGCTTTCTTT	CASSRQGFAEAFF
NA	NA	TRBV27	TRBJ1-2	14	TGTGCCAGCAAGTTCTCCGGGGGGAAGGATGGCTACACCTTC	CASKFSGGKDGYTF
TRBD2	NA	TRBV11-3	TRBJ2-1	17	TGTGCCAGCAGCTTAGGTGGGACTAGCGGGGGGAGATATGAGCAGTTCTTC	CASSLGGTSGGRYEQFF
NA	few	TRBV7-9	TRBJ1-5	13	TGTGCCAGCAGCTTAGAATCATATCAGCCCCAGCATTTT	CASSLESYQPQHF
TRBD1	NA	TRBV19	TRBJ1-2	16	TGTGCCAGTAGTATCGGGGGACAGGTTTCTAACTATGGCTACACCTTC	CASSIGGQVSNYGYTF
TRBD1	NA	TRBV7-3	TRBJ2-5	15	TGTGCCAGCAGCCCCAACAGGGGGACGGCAGAGACCCAGTACTTC	CASSPNRGTAETQYF
NA	few	TRBV7-8	TRBJ1-2	14	TGTGCCAGCAGCTTAGCGTCAGGCCCCTATGGCTACACCTTC	CASSLASGPYGYTF
TRBD1	NA	TRBV3-1/TRBV3-2	TRBJ2-4	16	TGTGCCAGCAGCCAAGCCCACAGGGGAAGAGAGGACATTCAGTACTTC	CASSQAHRGREDIQYF
NA	NA	TRBV4-1	TRBJ1-5	13	TGCGCCAGCAGCCAAGTGCAGAATCAGCCCCAGCATTTT	CASSQVQNQPQHF
NA	NA	TRBV5-1	TRBJ2-7	14	TGCGCCAGCAGCTTGGCTGCGAGCTCCTACGAGCAGTACTTC	CASSLAASSYEQYF
NA	NA	TRBV9	TRBJ1-2	14	TGTGCCAGCAGCGTAGAACTAGGGAGATATGGCTACACCTTC	CASSVELGRYGYTF
NA	NA	TRBV19	TRBJ1-4	15	TGTGCCAGTAGTATTTACGGGGTATCCAATGAAAAACTGTTTTTT	CASSIYGVSNEKLFF
NA	few	TRBV3-1/TRBV3-2	TRBJ1-1	12	TGTGCCAGCAGCCTCTCGAACACTGAAGCTTTCTTT	CASSLSNTEAFF
TRBD1	NA	TRBV5-6	TRBJ1-3	14	TGTGCCAGCACCCGGACAGGGACTGGAAACACCATATATTTT	CASTRTGTGNTIYF
NA	NA	TRBV28	TRBJ1-2	13	TGTGCCAGCAGTTTCAGAGGGATGGATGGCTACACCTTC	CASSFRGMDGYTF
NA	NA	TRBV11-2	TRBJ1-2	17	TGTGCCAGCAGCTTAGATCCAGGGGCAACCACAATCTATGGCTACACCTTC	CASSLDPGATTIYGYTF
NA	NA	TRBV7-9	TRBJ1-5	15	TGTGCCAGCAGCCCCGGGACACTGAGCAATCAGCCCCAGCATTTT	CASSPGTLSNQPQHF
NA	NA	TRBV7-2	TRBJ2-1	15	TGTGCCAGCAGCTTAGACGGGGGAATCTACAATGAGCAGTTCTTC	CASSLDGGIYNEQFF
TRBD1	few	TRBV27	TRBJ1-2	14	TGTGCCAGCAGTTCGCCCGGGACAGGTACCGGCTACACCTTC	CASSSPGTGTGYTF
NA	NA	TRBV28	TRBJ1-6	12	TGTGCCAGCAGTCCGCTCCGGTCACCCCTCCACTTT	CASSPLRSPLHF
NA	NA	TRBV3-1/TRBV3-2	TRBJ2-4	15	TGTGCCAGCAGCCATAGGCGGGGGCCGTTGGACATTCAGTACTTC	CASSHRRGPLDIQYF
TRBD2	NA	TRBV6-5	TRBJ2-1	15	TGTGCCAGCAGGCGGGGGGGGGTCTCCTACAATGAGCAGTTCTTC	CASRRGGVSYNEQFF
TRBD2	NA	TRBV5-5	TRBJ2-5	16	TGTGCCAGCAGCTTGGATGGTAGCGGGGGGCGAGAGACCCAGTACTTC	CASSLDGSGGRETQYF
NA	NA	TRBV28	TRBJ2-5	12	TGTGCCAGCAGTTTCGCGAGGGAGACCCAGTACTTC	CASSFARETQYF
TRBD1	NA	TRBV4-2	TRBJ1-2	14	TGTGCCAGCAGCTCGGGACAGGGGGGCTATGGCTACACCTTC	CASSSGQGGYGYTF
NA	NA	TRBV27	TRBJ1-5	13	TGTGCCAGCAGCCGAGTGAGGTGGCAGCCCCAGCATTTT	CASSRVRWQPQHF
NA	NA	TRBV11-2	TRBJ2-2	14	TGTGCCAGCCAAATCAGGACTAACACCGGGGAGCTGTTTTTT	CASQIRTNTGELFF
TRBD1	NA	TRBV5-4	TRBJ1-4	15	TGTGCCAGCAGCCCCGGGACAGTAACTAATGAAAAACTGTTTTTT	CASSPGTVTNEKLFF
NA	NA	TRBV5-1	TRBJ1-6	16	TGCGCCAGCAGCTTCTCTAGTGGGGCCCCAAATTCACCCCTCCACTTT	CASSFSSGAPNSPLHF
NA	once	TRBV27	TRBJ2-3	14	TGTGCCAGCAGTCCCCGGACTACCGGGGATACGCAGTATTTT	CASSPRTTGDTQYF
TRBD1	NA	TRBV28	TRBJ1-2	14	TGTGCTTCCCATGGTGGTACAGGGGTAAGGGTCTACACCTTC	CASHGGTGVRVYTF
NA	few	TRBV11-2	TRBJ2-1	16	TGTGCCAGCAGCCCCCGGGGGGCGGGGGCCTACAATGAGCAGTTCTTC	CASSPRGAGAYNEQFF
NA	NA	TRBV7-6	TRBJ1-1	13	TGTGCCAGCAGCTTTAGCCGGGGCACTGAAGCTTTCTTT	CASSFSRGTEAFF
NA	NA	TRBV19	TRBJ2-1	14	TGTGCCAGTGGCTGGCAGGGGGGATACAATGAGCAGTTCTTC	CASGWQGGYNEQFF
TRBD1	NA	TRBV10-3	TRBJ1-2	12	TGTGCCATCTCCGGGACAGGGGATGGCTACACCTTC	CAISGTGDGYTF
TRBD2	NA	TRBV7-2	TRBJ2-7	15	TGTGCCAGCAGCTTTATTAGCGGGGGGGCCGGTGAGCAGTACTTC	CASSFISGGAGEQYF
NA	NA	TRBV30	TRBJ1-2	12	TGTGCCTGGAATTATCAGGGATTTGGCTACACCTTC	CAWNYQGFGYTF
TRBD1	once	TRBV5-4	TRBJ2-2	16	TGTGCCAGCAGCTCTGGGGGACAGCTGAACACCGGGGAGCTGTTTTTT	CASSSGGQLNTGELFF
NA	NA	TRBV5-4	TRBJ2-2	16	TGTGCCAGCAGCTTGGAGCCCCACAGGGTCACCGGGGAGCTGTTTTTT	CASSLEPHRVTGELFF
NA	NA	TRBV6-5	TRBJ1-6	16	TGTGCCAGCAGTTACGTCGGGGGGATGGATTTTTCCCCCCTCCACTTT	CASSYVGGMDFSPLHF
TRBD1	NA	TRBV6-5	TRBJ1-6	15	TGTGCCAGCAGGGGGACAGGGCCTTATAATTCACCCCTCCACTTT	CASRGTGPYNSPLHF
TRBD1	many	TRBV5-6	TRBJ2-3	15	TGTGCCAGCAGTCGTCAGGGGACAGGGACAGATACGCAGTATTTT	CASSRQGTGTDTQYF
NA	NA	TRBV3-1/TRBV3-2	TRBJ2-1	16	TGTGCCAGCAGCCAAGAAGAGGGCAGGTCCTACAATGAGCAGTTCTTC	CASSQEEGRSYNEQFF
TRBD1	NA	TRBV6-6	TRBJ1-4	14	TGTGCCAGCAGTCGGGACAGGGTATCTGAAAAACTGTTTTTT	CASSRDRVSEKLFF
NA	once	TRBV12-5	TRBJ1-1	15	TGTGCTAGTGACAACGCGGGCAGCAAGCGAACTGAAGCTTTCTTT	CASDNAGSKRTEAFF